The T cell receptor (beta chain) under discussion was sequenced for a study of blood T cell repertoires in COVID-19 (dated by TCRdb to the early 2020s). Background for the entire study: For ImmuneRACE Cohort 3, a participant was defined as recovered based on two consecutive negative NP/OP PCR tests, clearance by a healthcare professional, or resolution of symptoms. Nearly every sample came with metadata listing a de-identified subject ID, COVID-19 status, age in years and sex. The material from the prospective study consisted of cDNA or gDNA derived from T cells, B-cell-depleted T cells, or PBMCs. Deeply sampled blood TCRbeta repertoires from subjects exposed to, actively infected with, or recovered from COVID-19 were included in the dataset. The samples were drawn from the first 160 participants of the ongoing ImmuneRACE study and from some 1,300 subjects provided by 6 global collaborators. The repertoires were released in a freely available public database meant as a resource for research on the immune response to SARS-CoV-2. HLA class I and class II types, where available, came from metadata supplied by the sample provider rather than from assay-based typing. Samples from collaborators originated in the United States, Italy and Spain and spanned both the acute and convalescent phases of COVID-19.

Beyond this particular receptor, the publication reports: Clinical and demographic metadata were provided uncurated, with the amount varying by source and participant.

A note on this clone: What this receptor recognizes is not known. Nothing much larger sits one base from this clone, and base qualities are not available.

Participants in the prospective study were aged about 18 to 95 years, lived in some 24 United States geographic areas, and enrolled through a virtual design. Cohort assignment in the prospective study relied on participant-reported clinical history from a screening survey and a study questionnaire. Each participant in the prospective study had whole blood, serum and a nasopharyngeal or oropharyngeal swab collected by mobile phlebotomists. Additional blood draws and questionnaires over an approximately two-month period could optionally be provided by prospective study participants. Before DNA extraction, prospective study blood samples were shipped either frozen or at room temperature. TCRbeta CDR3 regions were amplified from genomic DNA using the immunoSEQ Assay, a bias-controlled multiplex PCR. In the paper's pipeline: The number of nucleated cells in each sample was estimated from the amplification of reference gene primers within the assay. To quantify the absolute abundance of each unique TCRbeta CDR3 rearrangement, sequence reads were collapsed and filtered. For each sample, productive Simpson clonality was calculated as the square root of Simpson's diversity index over productive rearrangements. The table comes from immuneACCESS by way of TCRdb, which keeps in-frame sequences with V and J called. Part of the clones is missing from these tables; in studies checked, under half for an unresolved V gene and the rest for unknown reasons. That table furnishes V, J and clone size, whereas the DNA furnished D and trimming. The sample contains approximately 210,000 clones, around 90% of them found a single time. Roughly 7.2% of the sample is taken by the ten largest.

The CDR3 holds 12 amino acids from the cysteine to the phenylalanine. This entry keeps only the CDR3 DNA: 36 bases, framed from base 1. CDR1 and CDR2, per the germline V gene, are SQVTM and ANQGSEA. Relative to germline, V is 7 bases shorter and J is 4 bases shorter, with 14 bases between their ends. Sequencing used PBMCs or T cells enriched from blood (not recorded which). The chain is assembled from TRBV29-1 and TRBJ2-7, and the D gene may be TRBD2, 6 bases matching. The TCR originated in a man aged 25 to 40 in a cohort exposed to, infected with or recovered from COVID-19 (not recorded which). The sequence in DNA is TGCAGCGCCCGAAAGGGAGGTTACGAGCAGTACTTC. This is translated as CSARKGGYEQYF.